This T cell receptor beta chain stems from a study of blood T cell repertoires in COVID-19. Study information: Sources were T cells, B-cell-depleted T cells, or PBMCs; the material itself was cDNA or gDNA.

Original analysis: Estimation of nucleated cell counts was performed using reference gene primer amplification. Data came from immunoSEQ multiplex PCR; TCRdb stores just in-frame clones and leaves some out. Clone size and V and J calls were adopted from that table, with D and trimming inferred from the DNA. The sample includes around 150,000 clones, 80% to 85% seen only once; the top ten take roughly 9%. The ends lost 6 bases at V and 9 bases at J; junction bases unmatched: 19. The CDR3 contains 19 residues. CDR1 and CDR2 (germline): SGHNT, YENEEA. V and J are TRBV11-3 and TRBJ1-6; TRBD1 matches at 11 bases. Input material: peripheral blood. The receptor was isolated from a woman of 80 years or more with active or convalescent COVID-19. In DNA form, the CDR3 reads TGTGCCAGCAGTTCTAGGACAGGGGGCATAAGGGCACCGATTTCACCCCTCCACTTT. Encoded protein: CASSSRTGGIRAPISPLHF.